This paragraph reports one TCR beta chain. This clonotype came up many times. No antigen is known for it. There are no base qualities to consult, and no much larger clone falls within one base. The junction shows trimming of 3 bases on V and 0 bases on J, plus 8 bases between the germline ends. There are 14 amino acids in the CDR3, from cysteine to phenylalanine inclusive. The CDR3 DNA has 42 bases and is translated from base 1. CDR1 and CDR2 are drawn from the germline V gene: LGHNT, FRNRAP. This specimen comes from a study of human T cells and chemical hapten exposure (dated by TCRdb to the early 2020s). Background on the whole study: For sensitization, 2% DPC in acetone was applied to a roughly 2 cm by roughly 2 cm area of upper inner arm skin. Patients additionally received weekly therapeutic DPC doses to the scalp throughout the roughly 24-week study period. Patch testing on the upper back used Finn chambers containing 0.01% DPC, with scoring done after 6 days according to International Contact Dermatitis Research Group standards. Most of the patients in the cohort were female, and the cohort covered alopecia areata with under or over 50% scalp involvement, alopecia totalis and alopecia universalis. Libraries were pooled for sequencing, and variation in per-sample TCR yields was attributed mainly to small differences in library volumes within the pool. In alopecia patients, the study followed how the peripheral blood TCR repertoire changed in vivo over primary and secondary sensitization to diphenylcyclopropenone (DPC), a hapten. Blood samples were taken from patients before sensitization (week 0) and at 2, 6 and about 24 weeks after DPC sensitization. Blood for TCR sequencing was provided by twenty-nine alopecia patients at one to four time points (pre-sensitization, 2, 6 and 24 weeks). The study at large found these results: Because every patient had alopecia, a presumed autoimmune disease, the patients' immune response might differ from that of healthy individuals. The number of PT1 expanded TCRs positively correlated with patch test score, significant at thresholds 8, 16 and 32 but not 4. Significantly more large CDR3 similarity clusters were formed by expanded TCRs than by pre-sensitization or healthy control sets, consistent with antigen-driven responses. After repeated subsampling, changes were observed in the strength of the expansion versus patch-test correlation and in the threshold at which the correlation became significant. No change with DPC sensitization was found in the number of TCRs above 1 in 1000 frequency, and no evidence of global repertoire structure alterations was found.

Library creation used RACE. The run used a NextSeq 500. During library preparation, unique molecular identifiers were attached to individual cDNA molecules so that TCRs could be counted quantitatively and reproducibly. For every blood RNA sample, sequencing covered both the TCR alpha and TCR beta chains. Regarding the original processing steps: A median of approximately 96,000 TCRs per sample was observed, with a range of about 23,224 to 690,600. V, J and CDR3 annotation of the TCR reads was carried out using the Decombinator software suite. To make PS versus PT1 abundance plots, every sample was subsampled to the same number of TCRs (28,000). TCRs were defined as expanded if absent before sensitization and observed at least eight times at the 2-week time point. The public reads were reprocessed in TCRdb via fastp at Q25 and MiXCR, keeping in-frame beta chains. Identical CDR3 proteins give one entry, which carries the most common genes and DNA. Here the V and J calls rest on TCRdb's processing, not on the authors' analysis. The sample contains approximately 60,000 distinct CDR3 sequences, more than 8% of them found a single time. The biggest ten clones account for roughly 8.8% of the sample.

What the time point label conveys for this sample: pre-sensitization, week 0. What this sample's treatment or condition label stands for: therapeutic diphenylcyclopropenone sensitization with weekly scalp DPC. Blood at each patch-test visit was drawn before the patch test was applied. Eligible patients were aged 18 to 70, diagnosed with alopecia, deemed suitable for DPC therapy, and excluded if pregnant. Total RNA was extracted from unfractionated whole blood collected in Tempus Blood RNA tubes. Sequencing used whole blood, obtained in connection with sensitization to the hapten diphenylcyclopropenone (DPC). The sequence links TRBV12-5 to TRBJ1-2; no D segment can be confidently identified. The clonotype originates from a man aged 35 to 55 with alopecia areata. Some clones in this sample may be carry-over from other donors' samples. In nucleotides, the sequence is TGTGCTAGTGGTTTCCCCCCCTCTAACTATGGCTACACCTTC. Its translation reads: CASGFPPSNYGYTF.